This TCR beta chain was captured by sequencing in a study of blood T cells in healthy people across ages. Next came a second PCR, run for roughly 6 to 11 cycles, which used a sample-barcoded 5' primer along with a J-beta primer mix. Every single cDNA molecule received a tag from a template-switch adaptor with 12 random nucleotides. Samples each returned at least 2.5 million CDR3-containing paired-end reads. TCRdb re-analysed the 5' RACE reads in MiXCR, keeping a single row per CDR3 protein. The table lists about 1.4 million distinct CDR3 sequences, around 59% of them singletons. Germline CDR1 reads MNHNY; CDR2 reads SVGAGI (reference sequence). After removal of 5 bases from V and 7 bases from J, the junction contained 11 bases not matched to a gene. This CDR3 has 14 residues. Approximately 10 milliliters was the volume of peripheral blood drawn from each donor.

The receptor was isolated from a man aged 18 to 29 in good health. J is TRBJ2-7 and V is TRBV6-6; 7 bases line up with TRBD2. Input material: blood. The CDR3 DNA sequence: TGTGCCAGCAGTCCAGCGGGGTTTTACAATGAGCAGTACTTC. The encoded protein is CASSPAGFYNEQYF.